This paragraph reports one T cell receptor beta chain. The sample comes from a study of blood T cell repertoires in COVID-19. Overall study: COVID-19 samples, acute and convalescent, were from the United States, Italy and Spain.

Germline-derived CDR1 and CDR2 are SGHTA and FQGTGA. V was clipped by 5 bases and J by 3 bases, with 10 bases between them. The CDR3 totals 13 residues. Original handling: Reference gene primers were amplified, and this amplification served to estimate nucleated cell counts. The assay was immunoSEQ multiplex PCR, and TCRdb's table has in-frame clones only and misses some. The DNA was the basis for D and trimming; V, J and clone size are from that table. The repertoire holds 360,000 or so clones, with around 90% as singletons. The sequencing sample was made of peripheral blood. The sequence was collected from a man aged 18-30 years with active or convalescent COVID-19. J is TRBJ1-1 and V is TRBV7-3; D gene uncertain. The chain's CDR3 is CASSRDAYTEAFF. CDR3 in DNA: TGTGCCAGCAGCCGAGATGCGTACACTGAAGCTTTCTTT.